This T cell receptor (beta chain) was profiled in a study of T-cell reconstitution after alpha-beta-depleted transplantation in children. The germline V gene encodes CDR1 KGHSH and CDR2 LQKENI. This CDR3 is built from 15 residues. V lost 3 bases to trimming and J lost 5 bases, with 14 bases between them. Unique molecular identifiers were used to barcode this TCRbeta library. TCRdb independently ran MiXCR on the PCR reads; one entry per CDR3 protein. The sample comprises 700,000 to 850,000 distinct CDR3 sequences, approximately 15% of which are singletons, and roughly 5% rests with the top ten. General study results and limits: One year after transplant, T-cell counts and diversity came mostly from newly produced T cells. Some patients' high day-60 TCRbeta diversity was attributed to recipient cells surviving conditioning. Two months or so post-transplant, alpha-beta T cells reportedly derived from several hundred expanded graft clones.

This clonotype was observed a few times. The antigen is not known. The source of this sequence is a male patient under 18 who had a stem cell transplant for acute lymphoblastic leukemia, so the T cells may come from the graft donor. The chain uses TRBV18 and TRBJ2-1, with D unresolved. This specimen consisted of PBMCs, mostly from graft donor cells, obtained 360 days after TCRalphabeta/CD19-depleted stem cell transplant. The CDR3 loop is CASSPKAYLNNEQFF. CDR3 coding DNA: TGTGCCAGCTCACCGAAGGCTTACCTAAACAATGAGCAGTTCTTC. The full variable domain, completed using reference TRBV18 and TRBJ2-1, is NAGVMQNPRHLVRRRGQEARLRCSPMKGHSHVYWYRQLPEEGLKFMVYLQKENIIDESGMPKERFSAEFPKEGPSILRIQQVVRGDSAAYFCASSPKAYLNNEQFFGPGTRLTVL.